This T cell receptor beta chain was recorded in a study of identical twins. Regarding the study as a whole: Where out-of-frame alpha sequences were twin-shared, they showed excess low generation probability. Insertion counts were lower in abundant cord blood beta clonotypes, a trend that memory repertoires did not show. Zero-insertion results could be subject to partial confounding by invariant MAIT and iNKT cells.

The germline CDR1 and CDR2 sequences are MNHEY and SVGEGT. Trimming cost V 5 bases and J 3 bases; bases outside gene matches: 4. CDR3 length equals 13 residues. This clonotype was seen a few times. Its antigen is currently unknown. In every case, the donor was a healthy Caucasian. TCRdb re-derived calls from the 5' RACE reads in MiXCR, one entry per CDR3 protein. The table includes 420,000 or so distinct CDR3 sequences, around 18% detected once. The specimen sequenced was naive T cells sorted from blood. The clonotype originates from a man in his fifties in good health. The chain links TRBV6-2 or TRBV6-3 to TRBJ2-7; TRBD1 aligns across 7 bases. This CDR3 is CASSRSGGYEQYF. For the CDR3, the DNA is TGTGCCAGCAGTCGCTCAGGGGGCTACGAGCAGTACTTC.